One and the same sample provided the 28 T cell receptor beta chains below, sequenced in a study of CD8+ T cells in alopecia areata. Extraction of RNA preceded its reverse transcription into cDNA, which served as the sequencing template. Measured with immunoSEQ multiplex PCR; TCRdb has only the in-frame clones, and not every one. The data contain 150,000 to 200,000 clones, more than 50% of them singletons. Treatment: oral pan-JAK inhibitor, 5-10 mg twice daily. The input for sequencing was CD4+ T cells sorted from blood, taken at week 24, from a patient treated with tofacitinib. These receptors all come from a human donor with alopecia areata.

V gene TRBV14 combines with J gene TRBJ2-1, with D hard to call. The CDR3 sequence is 11 residues long. The V gene lost 1 base and the J gene lost 10 bases, with 5 bases spanning the gap. Germline V gene sequence: CDR1 SGHDN, CDR2 FVKESK. The CDR3 nucleotides are TGTGCCAGCAGCCAAGGTCGGGAGCAGTTCTTC. Its protein product is CASSQGREQFF.

Points on this clone: A junction end diverges from the germline sequence, so it may reflect a read error. The chain combines TRBV7-7 with TRBJ2-5; D is possibly TRBD1 (6 bases). Germline CDR1 reads SSHAT; CDR2 reads FNYEAQ (reference sequence). This CDR3 contains 14 residues. The CDR3 nucleotides are TGTGCCAGCAGCATCGACAGGTCCCAAGGGACCCAGTACTTC. This gives the protein CASSIDRSQGTQYF.

The chain combines TRBV7-2 with TRBJ1-5, with TRBD1 matching over 7 bases. The CDR3 spans 14 residues. The V gene's germline CDR1 is SGHTA and CDR2 FQGNSA. Trimming took 2 bases from V and 7 from J; bases not matched to a gene: 5. For the CDR3, the DNA is TGTGCCAGCAGCTTAAGGACACAGGGGCAGCCCCAGCATTTT. It yields the protein CASSLRTQGQPQHF. Based on the CDR3 plus reference TRBV7-2 and TRBJ1-5, the full variable domain is GAGVSQSPSNKVTEKGKDVELRCDPISGHTALYWYRQSLGQGLEFLIYFQGNSAPDKSGLPSDRFSAERTGGSVSTLTIQRTQQEDSAVYLCASSLRTQGQPQHFGDGTRLSIL.

This sequence joins TRBV19 and TRBJ2-5; 7 bases map to TRBD2. Germline V gene data show CDR1 as LNHDA and CDR2 as SQIVND (reference sequence). Germline trimming cut 7 bases from V and 4 bases from J; bases unmatched to any gene: 6. This CDR3 spans 13 amino acids. The CDR3 reads CASKDRGGETQYF. In nucleotides, the CDR3 is TGTGCCAGTAAAGATCGCGGGGGAGAGACCCAGTACTTC.

This clone has just a few counts. This chain links TRBV5-1 with TRBJ1-3, with D unclear. Trimming cost V 0 bases and J 2 bases, with 6 bases left between them. CDR3 size: 14 residues. Germline CDR1 and CDR2: SGHRS and YFSETQ. The DNA of the CDR3 is TGCGCCAGCAGCTTGGGCGTGACTGGAAACACCATATATTTT. Its translation is CASSLGVTGNTIYF.

The CDR3 DNA reads as TGCAGCGTTGAAGGACAGGGGGATGGCCGAGCTTTCTTT. It is translated as CSVEGQGDGRAFF. V is TRBV29-1 and J is TRBJ1-1; 9 positions match TRBD1. Germline CDR1 and CDR2: SQVTM and ANQGSEA. The V segment lost 1 base and the J segment 10 bases; nucleotides outside the gene matches: 7. The CDR3 runs 13 residues.

The chain couples TRBV10-3 to TRBJ1-1, with D perhaps matching TRBD1 (6 bases). This CDR3 region has 16 residues. Germline assignment: CDR1 ENHRY and CDR2 SYGVKD. The V and J ends lost 3 bases and 1 base respectively, with 15 bases between them. CDR3 in DNA: TGTGCCATCAGTGAACAGGGAGGGGCAGCGAACACTGAAGCTTTCTTT. Its translation is CAISEQGGAANTEAFF.

As regards this clone: This specimen includes other DNA sequences encoding the same CDR3. The CDR3 loop reads CSVVDRNTEAFF. As DNA, the CDR3 is TGCAGCGTTGTGGACCGAAACACTGAAGCTTTCTTT. V is TRBV29-1 and J is TRBJ1-1; D uncertain. This CDR3 comprises 12 residues. V lost 4 bases to trimming and J lost 2 bases, with 8 bases between them. Looked up from germline, CDR1 is SQVTM and CDR2 is ANQGSEA.

The chain uses TRBV2 and TRBJ2-2, with D tentatively TRBD2 (5 bases). Germline CDR1 is SNHLY and CDR2 is FYNNEI. V lost 8 bases and J lost 3, with 13 bases in between. There are 14 residues in the CDR3. DNA for the CDR3: TGTGCCAGCCGGGGTTTGGATGACACCGGGGAGCTGTTTTTT. It is translated as CASRGLDDTGELFF.

This clone was observed a handful of times. This chain joins TRBV2 and TRBJ1-2; D remains unclear. The CDR3 has 13 amino acids. V was trimmed by 5 bases and J by 2 bases, leaving 9 bases between them. Germline V gene data show CDR1 as SNHLY and CDR2 as FYNNEI. This CDR3 reads CASSIQKNYGYTF. CDR3 DNA sequence: TGTGCCAGCAGTATACAGAAAAACTATGGCTACACCTTC.

As concerns this clone: At one end the junction does not follow the germline gene, possibly because of a read error. The chain recombines TRBV11-2 with TRBJ2-2, with 7 bases aligning to TRBD2. CDR1 is SGHAT and CDR2 is FQNNGV in the germline V gene. The CDR3 covers 15 residues. In nucleotides, the CDR3 is TGCGCCAGCAGCCCGGGGGACTACTTTACCGGGGAGCTGTTTTTT. This sequence encodes CASSPGDYFTGELFF.

The chain links TRBV6-5 to TRBJ1-1; no clear D. CDR1 and CDR2 from the germline V gene are MNHEY and SVGAGI. This CDR3 has 14 residues. Between the trimmed V and J ends, which lost 5 bases and 5 bases, there was a span of 15 bases. CDR3 amino acids: CASSREDRRTEAFF. As DNA, the CDR3 is TGTGCCAGCAGTAGAGAAGACCGGCGAACTGAAGCTTTCTTT.

The chain uses TRBV2 and TRBJ2-1; 11 bases agree with TRBD2. Germline assignment: CDR1 SNHLY and CDR2 FYNNEI. The CDR3 is 14 residues long. J gave up 6 bases and V 7 bases, and 5 bases lay outside the gene matches. CDR3 nucleotides: TGTGCCAGCATCGGACTAGCGGGCCCCAATGAGCAGTTCTTC. This encodes CASIGLAGPNEQFF.

This clone was seen a few times. The chain is built from TRBV5-6 and TRBJ1-2; 8 bases are shared with TRBD1. CDR1 is SGHDT, CDR2 YYEEEE, per germline. Germline trimming cut 4 bases from V and 4 bases from J; bases unmatched to any gene: 6. The CDR3 has 14 amino acids. The CDR3, as DNA: TGTGCCAGCAGCGTAGGCCAGGGGGCCTATGGCTACACCTTC. This translates into CASSVGQGAYGYTF.

The chain carries TRBV6-1 and TRBJ1-2, with D perhaps matching TRBD1 (6 bases). The germline V gene encodes CDR1 MNHNS and CDR2 SASEGT. The CDR3 has 14 amino acids. Between the trimmed V and J ends, which lost 4 bases and 4 bases, there was a span of 13 bases. The chain's CDR3 is CASSAPTGPYGYTF. Written as DNA, the CDR3 is TGTGCCAGCAGTGCCCCGACAGGACCCTATGGCTACACCTTC.

The rearrangement uses TRBV29-1 and TRBJ2-2, with a possible D match to TRBD2 (5 bases). CDR1 and CDR2 from the germline V gene are SQVTM and ANQGSEA. The CDR3 length is 16 residues. V was trimmed by 4 bases and J by 2 bases, leaving 17 bases between them. CDR3: CSVGMERSINTGELFF. The DNA of the CDR3 is TGCAGCGTTGGGATGGAGCGGTCCATTAACACCGGGGAGCTGTTTTTT.

The rearrangement joins TRBV27 to TRBJ1-1; perhaps TRBD1 as D (6 bases). The V end lost 2 bases, the J end lost 7 bases, and 20 bases lay between the germline ends. CDR3 length: 16 residues. Looked up from germline, CDR1 is MNHEY and CDR2 is SMNVEV (reference sequence). This CDR3 is CASSLGRGGAGNEAFF. In DNA form, the CDR3 reads TGTGCCAGCAGTTTAGGTCGGGGGGGCGCGGGTAATGAAGCTTTCTTT.

This clone has just a few counts. The sample has other DNA sequences that encode this CDR3 too. This chain joins TRBV30 and TRBJ2-5, with D unresolved. Per germline, CDR1 GTSNPN and CDR2 SVGIG (reference sequence). The CDR3 has 11 residues. V lost 1 base, J lost 3 bases, and 3 bases lay in between. CDR3: CAWSAKETQYF. Written as DNA, the CDR3 is TGTGCCTGGAGTGCAAAAGAGACCCAGTACTTC.

The rearrangement joins TRBV30 to TRBJ2-5; D might be TRBD2 (7 bases). Germline assignment: CDR1 GTSNPN and CDR2 SVGIG (reference sequence). This CDR3 region has 15 residues. Between the trimmed V and J ends, which lost 2 bases and 5 bases, there was a span of 18 bases. The chain's CDR3 is CAWSLNGGRGETQYF. For the CDR3, the DNA is TGTGCCTGGAGTCTCAACGGGGGGCGAGGGGAGACCCAGTACTTC.

The chain carries TRBV11-3 and TRBJ1-2, with D unresolved. Germline V gene data show CDR1 as SGHNT and CDR2 as YENEEA. V lost 0 bases, J lost 8 bases, and 7 bases lay in between. The CDR3 covers 12 residues. The CDR3 loop reads CASSLDLGGYTF. The CDR3 bases are TGTGCCAGCAGCTTAGACCTGGGGGGCTACACCTTC.

This chain links TRBV11-2 with TRBJ2-3; possible D gene TRBD2, 6 bases. The germline V gene has CDR1 SGHAT and CDR2 FQNNGV. V was trimmed by 4 bases and J by 2 bases, leaving 13 bases between them. The CDR3 has 15 residues. CDR3 protein: CASSSTGTHTDTQYF. Here the CDR3 DNA reads TGTGCCAGCAGCTCGACCGGGACTCACACAGATACGCAGTATTTT. Together with reference TRBV11-2 and TRBJ2-3, the CDR3 gives the full variable domain: EAGVAQSPRYKIIEKRQSVAFWCNPISGHATLYWYQQILGQGPKLLIQFQNNGVVDDSQLPKDRFSAERLKGVDSTLKIQPAKLEDSAVYLCASSSTGTHTDTQYFGPGTRLTVL.

This clone came up many times. The chain joins TRBV11-2 to TRBJ2-1; D may be TRBD2 (6 bases). The CDR3 sequence is 14 residues long. V shed 3 bases and J shed 10 bases, with 16 bases lying between them. The germline V gene encodes CDR1 SGHAT and CDR2 FQNNGV. The chain's CDR3 is CASSFLFKAGEQFF. The DNA of the CDR3 is TGTGCCAGCAGCTTCCTATTCAAGGCGGGGGAGCAGTTCTTC.

This clone was detected only a few times. J is TRBJ1-2 and V is TRBV29-1; D not resolved. The CDR3 covers 10 residues. Germline V gene lookup returns CDR1 SQVTM and CDR2 ANQGSEA. V was shortened by 3 bases and J by 6 bases, with 5 bases between the two germline ends. Written as DNA, the CDR3 is TGCAGCGTTGATATTGATGGCTACACCTTC. Translating it yields CSVDIDGYTF.

CDR3 nucleotides: TGTGCCTGGAGCTACAGCCTCCAAGAGAGTACCCTCCACTTT. This translates into CAWSYSLQESTLHF. The J gene is TRBJ1-6, the V gene TRBV30; no clear D. CDR1 is GTSNPN, CDR2 SVGIG, per germline (reference sequence). The ends were cut back, 3 bases at V and 14 bases at J, with 20 bases in the middle. The CDR3 contains 14 residues.

The genes are TRBV9 and TRBJ1-1; D is undetermined. The CDR3 extends over 13 amino acids. The germline CDR1 and CDR2 sequences are SGDLS and YYNGEE. Between the trimmed V and J ends, which lost 1 base and 2 bases, there was a span of 6 bases. DNA of the CDR3: TGTGCCAGCAGCGTAAATTTAAACACTGAAGCTTTCTTT. It translates to CASSVNLNTEAFF.

The chain is built from TRBV6-5 and TRBJ2-3; 9 bases are shared with TRBD2. Germline V lookup: CDR1 MNHEY, CDR2 SVGAGI. This CDR3 is built from 15 residues. With 6 bases clipped from V and 2 bases from J, the junction kept 6 bases outside the gene matches. The CDR3 DNA is TGTGCCAGCAGGATCAGCGGGGGGTACACAGATACGCAGTATTTT. It translates to CASRISGGYTDTQYF.

This clone was picked up many times. This chain joins TRBV11-1 and TRBJ1-2, with D possibly being TRBD1 (5 bases). V lost 3 bases to trimming and J lost 8 bases, with 16 bases between them. The CDR3 length is 14 residues. Per germline, CDR1 SGHAT and CDR2 FQDESV (reference sequence). The CDR3 protein is CASSFRQGIGGYTF. CDR3 DNA sequence: TGTGCCAGCAGCTTCCGCCAGGGAATAGGAGGCTACACCTTC.

In its sample, this clone was seen a few times. This chain uses TRBV10-3 with TRBJ2-7, with TRBD2 as a possible D gene (5 bases). V was pared by 0 bases and J by 2 bases, with 11 bases between. CDR3 length: 15 residues. Germline V gene sequence: CDR1 ENHRY, CDR2 SYGVKD. The CDR3 region has the DNA TGTGCCATCAGTGAGTCGGGGAGCGGTGCCTACGAGCAGTACTTC. It encodes CAISESGSGAYEQYF.